This record covers a single T cell receptor beta chain. There is no known antigen for this receptor. At one boundary the junction diverges from the germline segment, which might be a read error. There are 14 amino acids in the CDR3, from cysteine to phenylalanine inclusive. Only the CDR3 DNA stays, 42 bases, in frame from base 1. From the germline V gene, CDR1 is SGHRS and CDR2 is YFSETQ. This sample was included in a study of tumor-infiltrating lymphocytes in glioblastoma multiforme (dated 2017 in TCRdb). For context, the study as a whole: To test whether intratumoral genomic heterogeneity fosters TIL diversity, the study jointly examined somatic mutations, TIL diversity and immune response activity. What the study reported, not specific to this receptor: Because T cells carry unequal numbers of TCR transcripts, RNA-based TCR sequencing may distort clone frequencies. Generalizability was limited because only one glioblastoma patient was included in the TCR and somatic mutation analysis. The authors noted that sorting T cells into functional subsets, which was not done in this study, would be a future improvement.

For each of the roughly 11 tumor samples, the AllPrep DNA/RNA mini kit was used to purify genomic DNA and total RNA simultaneously. All RNA had OD 260/280 ratios above 1.9 and RNA integrity numbers above 6.5. TCRB libraries were built from RNA via three nested multiplex PCR rounds using a modified ARM-PCR protocol with multiple V-beta primers and a C-beta primer. Starting from approximately 0.49 ug of total RNA, TCRB-specific cDNA was synthesized using ProtoScript II Reverse Transcriptase and a C-beta primer. The description of the TCRB libraries did not include any unique molecular identifiers. In the third PCR, barcodes and adapters were added over approximately 25 cycles using Deep VentR (exo-) polymerase, and bands of 250-500 bp were then gel purified. An Illumina HiSeq 2500 was used to sequence the TCRB libraries with 250 bp paired-end reads. The original pipeline was this. Reads were cleaned with Trimmomatic, merged with FLASH, assigned V, D and J segments with MiGEC, and analyzed with VDJtools. The Shannon-Wiener diversity index, calculated using VDJtools, was used to quantify repertoire diversity. In-frame beta chains were kept once TCRdb had trimmed the public reads at Q25 with fastp and called clones with MiXCR. All rows with the same CDR3 protein become a single entry with the most common DNA and genes. TCRdb, not the authors, supplied the V and J calls. The sample table records roughly 9,100 distinct CDR3 sequences; about four fifths of these occur just once. The ten most abundant clones make up around 50% of the sample.

The sequenced sample was brain tumor tissue. The receptor was derived from a male donor with glioblastoma. The V gene is TRBV5-1 and the J gene is TRBJ2-3; the D gene remains uncertain. The bases read TGCGCCAGCAGCAATAGGGATTCAACAGATGCGCAGTATTTT. This translates into CASSNRDSTDAQYF.